Below are 26 T cell receptor beta chains sequenced from a single sample in a study of blood T cell repertoires in COVID-19. Sequenced by immunoSEQ multiplex PCR; TCRdb stores in-frame clones only, minus some. The sample consists of some 13,000 clones, roughly 84% of them appearing once. The sequencing sample was made of peripheral blood. Receptor source: a man aged 50 to 60 with active COVID-19.

CDR3: CASSDRGQGYNEQFF. The CDR3 nucleotides are TGTGCCAGCAGCGACAGGGGACAGGGGTACAATGAGCAGTTCTTC. This sequence joins TRBV7-9 and TRBJ2-1; 10 bases are a match to TRBD1. Germline values: CDR1 SEHNR, CDR2 FQNEAQ (reference sequence). The CDR3 spans 15 residues. V gave up 5 bases and J gave up 4 bases; unmatched junction bases: 5.

The rearrangement links TRBV24-1 to TRBJ2-2; TRBD1 matches 8 bases. V lost 3 bases to trimming and J lost 6 bases; unmatched junction nucleotides: 11. Germline CDR1 is KGHDR and CDR2 is SFDVKD. This CDR3 has 17 amino acids. This CDR3 is CATSDPDRGEAAGELFF. CDR3 sequence (DNA): TGTGCCACCAGTGATCCCGACAGGGGAGAGGCAGCCGGGGAGCTGTTTTTT.

This clone has only a few counts. The rearrangement joins TRBV7-6 to TRBJ2-2; 13 nucleotides align to TRBD2. Losses at the gene ends were 4 bases for V and 5 bases for J; bases not matched to a gene: 16. Germline V gene data show CDR1 as SGHVS and CDR2 as FNYEAQ. The CDR3 runs 20 residues. Here the CDR3 reads CASSYALGLAGVGRTGELFF. The CDR3, as DNA: TGTGCCAGCAGCTACGCCCTCGGACTAGCGGGAGTGGGACGAACCGGGGAGCTGTTTTTT. Drawing the rest from reference TRBV7-6 and TRBJ2-2, the complete variable domain is GAGVSQSPRYKVTKRGQDVALRCDPISGHVSLYWYRQALGQGPEFLTYFNYEAQQDKSGLPNDRFSAERPEGSISTLTIQRTEQRDSAMYRCASSYALGLAGVGRTGELFFGEGSRLTVL.

Regarding this clone: Other DNA sequences within the sample encode an identical CDR3. V usage is TRBV4-1 and J usage is TRBJ2-5, with a possible D match to TRBD2 (6 bases). Trimming stripped 1 base from V and 0 bases from J, with 12 bases between. Germline V lookup: CDR1 MGHRA, CDR2 YSYEKL. The CDR3 runs 16 residues. DNA for the CDR3: TGCGCCAGCAGCCAAGGGCGGGGCGAGTACCAAGAGACCCAGTACTTC. It is translated as CASSQGRGEYQETQYF.

The chain employs TRBV18 and TRBJ2-7; 7 bases fit TRBD1. V lost 4 bases to trimming and J lost 5 bases; unmatched junction nucleotides: 17. The germline V gene has CDR1 KGHSH and CDR2 LQKENI. This CDR3 region has 17 residues. The CDR3 sequence: CASSLDEGGTEEHEQYF. The CDR3 coding sequence is TGTGCCAGCTCACTCGACGAAGGTGGGACAGAGGAACACGAGCAGTACTTC.

The chain recombines TRBV7-6 with TRBJ2-1; 16 bases line up with TRBD2. The CDR3 runs 18 residues. Germline values: CDR1 SGHVS, CDR2 FNYEAQ. The junction had 12 bases not matched to a gene; V was cut back by 5 bases and J by 8 bases. For the CDR3, the DNA is TGTGCCAGCAGCATGGTGGGGGGACTAGCGGGAGGGATGTATGAGCAGTTCTTC. It translates to CASSMVGGLAGGMYEQFF.

The sample holds one count of this clone. The V gene is TRBV27, the J gene TRBJ2-7, with TRBD2 matching 8 bases. Germline CDR1 is MNHEY and CDR2 is SMNVEV (reference sequence). The V gene end was trimmed by 5 bases and the J gene end by 3 bases; junction bases not matched to a gene: 12. The CDR3 contains 16 residues. The CDR3: CASSPSGGDQNYEQYF. The CDR3 DNA is TGTGCCAGCAGTCCCTCCGGGGGGGATCAGAACTACGAGCAGTACTTC.

The genes are TRBV18 and TRBJ2-5; maybe TRBD1 (5 bases). The CDR3 is 14 amino acids. The germline V gene has CDR1 KGHSH and CDR2 LQKENI. The germline V and J ends were trimmed by 1 base and 4 bases, with 10 bases remaining between them. CDR3 protein: CASSPQGYGETQYF. CDR3 DNA sequence: TGTGCCAGCTCACCACAGGGGTATGGAGAGACCCAGTACTTC.

V gene TRBV27 combines with J gene TRBJ2-2; 8 bases fit TRBD1. This CDR3 is built from 17 residues. Germline V gives CDR1 MNHEY, CDR2 SMNVEV (reference sequence). The V gene end was trimmed by 1 base and the J gene end by 2 bases; junction bases not matched to a gene: 6. The CDR3 loop reads CASSLFWQGANTGELFF. The CDR3 nucleotides read TGTGCCAGCAGTTTATTTTGGCAGGGGGCTAACACCGGGGAGCTGTTTTTT.

This rearrangement joins TRBV4-1 to TRBJ2-1; D not certain. V lost 1 base, J lost 0 bases, and 13 bases lay in between. The CDR3 has 17 amino acids. The germline gives CDR1 MGHRA, CDR2 YSYEKL. CDR3 sequence: CASSQGPALSSYNEQFF. The DNA of the CDR3 is TGCGCCAGCAGCCAAGGTCCCGCCCTAAGCTCCTACAATGAGCAGTTCTTC.

This rearrangement joins TRBV4-1 to TRBJ2-7; D is uncertain. The CDR3 is 13 amino acids. Trimming removed 0 bases at V and 4 bases at J, with 7 bases between. Germline V CDR1 and CDR2: MGHRA, YSYEKL. The DNA for the CDR3 is TGCGCCAGCAGCCAAGATCAGCGATACGAGCAGTACTTC. Encoded protein: CASSQDQRYEQYF.

The genes are TRBV6-2 or TRBV6-3 and TRBJ1-5, with 7 bases matching TRBD1. Per the germline V gene, CDR1 is MNHEY and CDR2 is SVGEGT. This CDR3 spans 15 amino acids. Trimming cost V 4 bases and J 3 bases; bases outside gene matches: 6. The CDR3 nucleotides read TGTGCCAGCAGTTCACTCGACAGGGACAATCAGCCCCAGCATTTT. As protein: CASSSLDRDNQPQHF.

This clone is medium-sized (0.01 to 0.1%) by share. The chain carries TRBV7-6 and TRBJ2-1; a possible D gene is TRBD1 (5 bases). The CDR3 loop spans 15 amino acids. Between the trimmed V and J ends, which lost 4 bases and 4 bases, there was a span of 14 bases. Germline-derived CDR1 and CDR2 are SGHVS and FNYEAQ. This chain's CDR3 is CASSSTGSAYNEQFF. The CDR3 coding sequence is TGTGCCAGCAGCTCCACAGGCTCTGCATACAATGAGCAGTTCTTC.

The rearrangement links TRBV7-9 to TRBJ2-7; TRBD1 agrees at 7 bases. Trimming removed 1 base from V and 1 base from J; junction bases left unmatched: 1. Germline CDR1 and CDR2: SEHNR and FQNEAQ (reference sequence). The CDR3 is made up of 14 amino acids. The CDR3 spells CASSLVGQSYEQYF. CDR3 bases: TGTGCCAGCAGCTTAGTGGGACAGTCCTACGAGCAGTACTTC. The complete variable domain, with remaining parts taken from reference TRBV7-9 and TRBJ2-7, reads DTGVSQNPRHKITKRGQNVTFRCDPISEHNRLYWYRQTLGQGPEFLTYFQNEAQLEKSRLLSDRFSAERPKGSFSTLEIQRTEQGDSAMYLCASSLVGQSYEQYFGPGTRLTVT.

The genes are TRBV28 and TRBJ2-7; weak D call: TRBD1 (6 bases). The CDR3 is 13 residues long. The V gene's germline CDR1 is MDHEN and CDR2 SYDVKM. With 8 bases removed from V and 3 bases from J, the gap between germline ends came to 14 bases. In nucleotides, the CDR3 is TGTGCCAGCTCCGGGACACTGGTCTACGAGCAGTACTTC. Translating gives CASSGTLVYEQYF.

The V call is TRBV6-4, the J call TRBJ2-2; tentatively, D is TRBD1 (5 bases). This CDR3 has 14 amino acids. With 3 bases removed from V and 3 bases from J, the gap between germline ends came to 8 bases. CDR1 and CDR2 from the germline V gene are MRHNA and SNTAGT. The CDR3 loop is CASSELQDTGELFF. In nucleotides, the CDR3 is TGTGCCAGCAGTGAGCTACAGGACACCGGGGAGCTGTTTTTT.

The chain combines TRBV9 with TRBJ1-1; D not resolved. The V end was cut by 2 bases, the J end by 3 bases, with 8 bases between. This CDR3 is 13 amino acids long. Germline V gives CDR1 SGDLS, CDR2 YYNGEE. The CDR3 sequence: CASSVSGDTEAFF. DNA for the CDR3: TGTGCCAGCAGCGTTTCCGGAGACACTGAAGCTTTCTTT.

The V gene is TRBV7-6, the J gene TRBJ2-1, with D possibly TRBD2 on 7 matching bases. The CDR3 is 16 amino acids. V was cut by 5 bases and J by 2 bases, with 16 bases left in between. Germline V gene sequence: CDR1 SGHVS, CDR2 FNYEAQ. The CDR3, as DNA: TGTGCCAGCAGCAGGGGGGGGGACGGGACCTACAATGAGCAGTTCTTC. It specifies CASSRGGDGTYNEQFF.

J is TRBJ1-5 and V is TRBV4-1; 8 nucleotides line up with TRBD1. The CDR3 is 14 amino acids. V shed 4 bases and J 5 bases; nucleotides not matched to a gene: 4. Germline V lookup: CDR1 MGHRA, CDR2 YSYEKL. CDR3 region: CASSPDREDQPQHF. The CDR3 DNA is TGCGCCAGCAGCCCGGACAGGGAGGATCAGCCCCAGCATTTT.

This chain uses TRBV28 with TRBJ2-7; 10 positions match TRBD1. V shed 5 bases and J 3 bases; nucleotides not matched to a gene: 10. The CDR3 runs to 16 residues. Germline values: CDR1 MDHEN, CDR2 SYDVKM. The CDR3 coding sequence is TGTGCCAGCAGTCCCCCGGACAGGGGGGCCGACTACGAGCAGTACTTC. Residues: CASSPPDRGADYEQYF.

V and J are TRBV25-1 and TRBJ2-2; TRBD2 matches at 14 bases. From germline, CDR1 is MGHDK and CDR2 SYGVNS. CDR3 length: 17 amino acids. The V segment lost 6 bases and the J segment 7 bases; nucleotides outside the gene matches: 10. CDR3 amino acids: CASRRPGLAGVGGELFF. The DNA of the CDR3 is TGTGCCAGCAGAAGACCGGGACTAGCGGGAGTTGGCGGGGAGCTGTTTTTT.

The chain couples TRBV6-1 to TRBJ2-4; no definite D call. The germline V gene has CDR1 MNHNS and CDR2 SASEGT. The CDR3 spans 17 residues. Trimming took 0 bases from V and 0 from J, leaving 12 bases between them. CDR3 DNA: TGTGCCAGCAGTGAAGCGGGCAGCTCGCTAGCCAAAAACATTCAGTACTTC. This gives the protein CASSEAGSSLAKNIQYF.

This clone was seen a few times. The chain combines TRBV7-9 with TRBJ1-1; 8 nucleotides agree with TRBD1. Germline trimming cut 4 bases from V and 7 bases from J; bases unmatched to any gene: 8. The CDR3 sequence is 14 residues long. Germline lookup yields CDR1 SEHNR and CDR2 FQNEAQ (reference sequence). CDR3 loop: CASSSGTGGLEAFF. CDR3 DNA sequence: TGTGCCAGCAGCTCCGGGACAGGCGGACTTGAAGCTTTCTTT. The full variable domain, with the rest looked up from reference TRBV7-9 and TRBJ1-1, is DTGVSQNPRHKITKRGQNVTFRCDPISEHNRLYWYRQTLGQGPEFLTYFQNEAQLEKSRLLSDRFSAERPKGSFSTLEIQRTEQGDSAMYLCASSSGTGGLEAFFGQGTRLTVV.

This clone was detected only a few times. The genes are TRBV12-5 and TRBJ1-5, with D possibly being TRBD1 (5 bases). V lost 1 base and J 3 bases, leaving 7 bases between the germline ends. CDR3 length: 14 residues. Germline CDR1 and CDR2: LGHNT and FRNRAP. Here the CDR3 reads CASGLGQSNQPQHF. Written as DNA, the CDR3 is TGTGCTAGTGGTTTGGGACAGTCCAATCAGCCCCAGCATTTT.

This clone was picked up one time. The CDR3 DNA reads TGTGCCAGCAGCTTAGGAAGGACTGGCTACAATGAGCAGTTCTTC. Protein: CASSLGRTGYNEQFF. The V call is TRBV13, the J call TRBJ2-1; D may be TRBD2 (5 bases). Germline-derived CDR1 and CDR2 are PRHDT and FYEKMQ (reference sequence). Between the trimmed V and J ends, which lost 0 bases and 3 bases, there was a span of 9 bases. This CDR3 has 15 residues.

The chain has TRBV9 and TRBJ2-7, with TRBD2 identical over 9 bases. Germline V CDR1 and CDR2: SGDLS, YYNGEE. With V trimmed by 4 bases and J by 6 bases, 8 bases remained unmatched. The CDR3 consists of 14 residues. The CDR3, as DNA: TGTGCCAGCAGCCCTTGGGCGGGAGGGGGCGAGCAGTACTTC. Its protein is CASSPWAGGGEQYF. The variable domain in full, with the rest retrieved from reference TRBV9 and TRBJ2-7, is DSGVTQTPKHLITATGQRVTLRCSPRSGDLSVYWYQQSLDQGLQFLIQYYNGEERAKGNILERFSAQQFPDLHSELNLSSLELGDSALYFCASSPWAGGGEQYFGPGTRLTVT.